This T cell receptor beta chain was captured by sequencing in a study of blood T cell repertoires in COVID-19. On the study more broadly: T cells, B-cell-depleted T cells, or PBMCs provided the cDNA or gDNA that served as material.

Original methodology: Reference gene primer amplification gave nucleated cell count estimates. Clones were read by immunoSEQ multiplex PCR, and TCRdb kept only the in-frame ones, dropping some. V, J and clone size reflect that table, while D and trimming were determined from the DNA. This sample has 260,000 or so clones, with 80% to 90% found just once. The CDR3 runs to 16 residues. The V gene lost 4 bases and the J gene lost 0 bases, with 14 bases spanning the gap. In germline, CDR1 is SGHKS, CDR2 YYEKEE (reference sequence). What was sequenced was PBMCs or T cells enriched from blood (not recorded which). The gene calls are TRBV5-5 and TRBJ1-5; a weak D match, TRBD1 (6 bases). This TCR derives from a man between 18 and 35 years old who had recovered from COVID-19. The CDR3, as DNA: TGTGCCAGCAGCCCAATGACAGGACATAGCAATCAGCCCCAGCATTTT. Translating it yields CASSPMTGHSNQPQHF.